One and the same sample provided the 11 T cell receptor beta chains below, sequenced in a study of tumor-infiltrating lymphocytes in primary liver carcinoma. Between roughly 18 and 30 mg of unsorted bulk tissue served as the source from which RNA and DNA were co-extracted. Total RNA (approximately 0.5 ug) served as template for TCR beta cDNA synthesis primed by a constant-region primer. Three nested multiplex PCR rounds, a slightly modified ARM-PCR method, built the TCR beta libraries. For around 11 cycles apiece, the opening two PCR rounds ran with TRBV1-TRBV30 forward primers and a C-beta reverse primer. A single record per CDR3 protein comes from TCRdb applying MiXCR to the multiplex PCR reads. The sample has under 85,000 distinct CDR3 sequences, over 60% seen once; the top ten hold roughly a fifth. The specimen sequenced was liver tumor tissue from sampling region 1. Subset indicated: tumor region T1, superior pole. These receptors were obtained from a man between 35 and 55 years old with primary liver carcinoma and hepatitis B virus infection.

The gene calls are TRBV7-9 and TRBJ2-7; D is perhaps TRBD1 or TRBD2 (6 bases each). The length of the CDR3 is 14 residues. V was clipped by 4 bases and J by 5 bases, with 15 bases between them. Germline CDR1 SEHNR, CDR2 FQNEAQ (reference sequence). The CDR3 coding sequence is TGTGCCAGCAGCTCGCGGGACAAGGGGAACGAGCAGTACTTC. Its translation: CASSSRDKGNEQYF.

Details on this clonotype: Its ends do not fully match the called genes, so a read error is possible. The V call is TRBV28, the J call TRBJ2-7; 9 positions match TRBD1. Germline V gene sequence: CDR1 MDHEN, CDR2 SYDVKM. The CDR3 loop spans 18 amino acids. CDR3 amino acids: CVSSLGPGTGLGAYEQYF. In DNA, the CDR3 is TGTGTCAGCAGCTTGGGTCCAGGGACAGGGCTAGGGGCCTACGAGCAGTACTTC.

This clonotype appeared many times. The V gene is TRBV12-3 or TRBV12-4, the J gene TRBJ2-3; TRBD2 is a possible D gene (6 bases). Trimming left V 5 bases short and J 6 bases short, with 15 bases between. This CDR3 comprises 14 residues. CDR3 DNA: TGTGCCAGCAGTCGGGGGAACCCCTGGGATACGCAGTATTTT. It encodes CASSRGNPWDTQYF.

This clonotype was counted at least ten times. This rearrangement joins TRBV7-8 to TRBJ2-7; perhaps TRBD1 as D (5 bases). Germline V CDR1 and CDR2: SGHVS, FQNEAQ. The CDR3 is 13 residues long. V lost 4 bases and J 0 bases, leaving 7 bases between the germline ends. The CDR3 loop is CASSYDSSYEQYF. The CDR3 DNA reads as TGTGCCAGCAGCTATGACAGCTCCTACGAGCAGTACTTC.

This clonotype appeared a few times. V and J are TRBV4-1 and TRBJ1-2; no definite D call. Trimming removed 2 bases at V and 3 bases at J, with 16 bases between. This CDR3 comprises 16 residues. Germline V gene lookup returns CDR1 MGHRA and CDR2 YSYEKL. The CDR3 region is CASSQMEGAGYYGYTF. The CDR3 bases are TGCGCCAGCAGCCAAATGGAGGGTGCAGGATACTATGGCTACACCTTC.

As concerns this clonotype: A read error may account for a junction end that differs from germline. This rearrangement joins TRBV12-3 or TRBV12-4 to TRBJ1-2, with D unresolved. The CDR3 runs 12 residues. CDR3 sequence: CANSLTPYGYTF. The DNA for the CDR3 is TGTGCCAACAGTTTAACACCCTATGGCTACACCTTC.

As to this clonotype: The CDR3 does not close with the conserved phenylalanine or tryptophan, likely indicating a read error. The genes are TRBV11-2 and TRBJ2-7; 12 nucleotides match TRBD2. The CDR3 consists of 17 residues. Germline assignment: CDR1 SGHAT and CDR2 FQNNGV. The CDR3, as DNA: TGTGCCAACAGCCAGGGACTAGCGGGTTCCCCTATCTACGAGCAGTACTTG. This gives the protein CANSQGLAGSPIYEQYL.

Remarks on this clonotype: This may stem from a read error, because a much larger clone lies one nucleotide away. The chain employs TRBV19 and TRBJ1-1; unclear D gene. Germline CDR1 LNHDA, CDR2 SQIVND (reference sequence). This CDR3 is 13 amino acids long. DNA for the CDR3: TGTGCCAATAGTCAAAGGGAGAACACTGAAGCTTTCTTT. Translated: CANSQRENTEAFF.

This clonotype was recorded many times. The chain is built from TRBV28 and TRBJ2-5; D is uncertain. Trimming cost V 8 bases and J 2 bases, with 12 bases left between them. The CDR3 has 13 amino acids. Germline CDR1 reads MDHEN; CDR2 reads SYDVKM. The CDR3 protein is CASLSSMQETQYF. The CDR3 nucleotides read TGTGCCAGCTTATCTTCTATGCAAGAGACCCAGTACTTC. Variable domain in full (rest from reference TRBV28 and TRBJ2-5): DVKVTQSSRYLVKRTGEKVFLECVQDMDHENMFWYRQDPGLGLRLIYFSYDVKMKEKGDIPEGYSVSREKKERFSLILESASTNQTSMYLCASLSSMQETQYFGPGTRLLVL.

In the case of this clonotype: The junction departs from the called germline gene at one end, perhaps through a read error. V gene TRBV6-1 combines with J gene TRBJ2-1; 8 positions agree with TRBD2. Germline loops: CDR1 MNHNS, CDR2 SASEGT. The length of the CDR3 is 15 residues. The CDR3 spells CASSKLASGYNEQSF. The CDR3 coding sequence is TGTGCCAGTAGTAAATTGGCTAGCGGGTACAATGAGCAGTCCTTC.

Remarks on this clonotype: One end of the junction varies from germline; a read error may be responsible. This chain links TRBV6-1 with TRBJ1-5; D not certain. Germline CDR1 and CDR2: MNHNS and SASEGT. This CDR3 region has 15 residues. The CDR3 reads CASSPSPYWDQAQHF. Here the CDR3 DNA reads TGTGCCAGCAGTCCGAGCCCCTACTGGGATCAGGCCCAGCATTTT.